The sequence of this T cell receptor beta chain was determined in a study of OX40 agonist ivuxolimab in advanced cancers. The table came from immunoSEQ multiplex PCR; TCRdb's copy has only in-frame clones and leaves some out. The table includes tens of thousands of clones, around 85% detected once. Study-level results: CD4+ and CD8+ blood T cells expanded clonally by week 6 at 0.1 to 3.0 mg/kg.

This clone was recorded a few times. Its target is unknown. Germline-derived CDR1 and CDR2 are SGHRS and YFSETQ. Trimming removed 2 bases at V and 5 bases at J, with 11 bases between. This CDR3 spans 14 amino acids. The origin of this receptor is an adult with an advanced solid tumor such as melanoma, head and neck, liver or kidney cancer. The chain employs TRBV5-1 and TRBJ1-5; possibly TRBD1 for D (5 bases). Material: CD4+ or CD8+ T cells sorted from blood, obtained in a trial of the OX40 agonist ivuxolimab. This CDR3 reads CASSFSGMDQPQHF. CDR3 DNA sequence: TGCGCCAGCAGCTTTTCAGGGATGGATCAGCCCCAGCATTTT. The variable domain in full, with the rest retrieved from reference TRBV5-1 and TRBJ1-5, is KAGVTQTPRYLIKTRGQQVTLSCSPISGHRSVSWYQQTPGQGLQFLFEYFSETQRNKGNFPGRFSGRQFSNSRSEMNVSTLELGDSALYLCASSFSGMDQPQHFGDGTRLSIL.